Listed below are T cell receptor beta chains from one sample, sequenced in a study of T cell repertoires in urothelial bladder cancer. Here immunoSEQ multiplex PCR was the method, and the copy in TCRdb shows in-frame clones only, minus some. The repertoire holds 8,500 to 13,000 clones, roughly two thirds seen once, with less than 7% in the top ten. The specimen was tumor-infiltrating cells from bladder cancer. The receptor source for this set is a human donor with a benign inflammatory bladder lesion. CDR3s include the opening cysteine and the closing phenylalanine or tryptophan. A D gene is named only where the DNA matches it firmly. The size entry is marked missing in some rows and otherwise reads once, few, many or a size class.

>TRBV6-5|13|-|TRBJ1-5|-
CASSYSLHQPQHF
TGTGCCAGCAGTTACTCATTACATCAGCCCCAGCATTTT
>TRBV9|17|TRBD2|TRBJ2-1|-
CASSQTSGGLSYNEQFF
TGTGCCAGCAGCCAGACTAGCGGGGGGCTCTCCTACAATGAGCAGTTCTTC
>TRBV5-6|14|-|TRBJ1-5|-
CASSKSVGNQPQHF
TGTGCCAGCAGCAAAAGCGTCGGAAATCAGCCCCAGCATTTT
>TRBV5-1|14|-|TRBJ2-5|-
CASSSDGLQQTQYF
TGCGCCAGCAGCTCGGACGGACTACAACAGACCCAGTACTTC
>TRBV6-4|15|-|TRBJ1-6|-
CASSERPGHNSPLHF
TGTGCCAGCAGTGAACGTCCGGGACATAATTCACCCCTCCACTTT
>TRBV2|18|-|TRBJ2-3|-
CASSFRSTASAITDTQYF
TGTGCCAGCTCCTTCCGATCTACTGCTAGCGCGATCACAGATACGCAGTATTTT
>TRBV30|13|-|TRBJ2-3|-
CAWNTRRGGTQYF
TGTGCCTGGAATACTCGGCGAGGAGGTACGCAGTATTTT
>TRBV6-1|15|-|TRBJ2-3|-
CASSEMGRGEFTQYF
TGTGCCAGCAGTGAAATGGGCAGGGGGGAATTTACGCAGTATTTT
>TRBV25-1|14|-|TRBJ2-3|-
CASGGPISTDTQYF
TGTGCCAGTGGGGGGCCAATAAGCACAGATACGCAGTATTTT
>TRBV6-5|13|TRBD1|TRBJ2-7|-
CASSRTGSYEQYF
TGTGCCAGCAGCAGGACAGGGAGCTACGAGCAGTACTTC
>TRBV10-1|13|-|TRBJ2-1|few
CASSERLLSGQFF
TGCGCCAGCAGTGAAAGACTTCTCTCGGGGCAGTTCTTC
>TRBV5-1|14|TRBD1|TRBJ1-2|once
CASSFDRGLNGYTF
TGCGCCAGCAGCTTTGACAGGGGGCTGAATGGCTACACCTTC
>TRBV19|13|-|TRBJ2-3|-
CASSIGRGDTQYF
TGTGCCAGTAGTATAGGTAGGGGAGATACGCAGTATTTT
>TRBV19|18|TRBD1|TRBJ1-6|-
CASSPTRTGGSYNSPLHF
TGTGCCAGTAGTCCTACCCGGACAGGCGGGTCCTATAATTCACCCCTCCACTTT
>TRBV6-1|12|-|TRBJ2-7|-
CASSAVLAEQYF
TGTGCCAGCAGTGCTGTACTAGCCGAGCAGTACTTC
>TRBV7-2|14|-|TRBJ1-2|-
CASSFARPYYGYTF
TGTGCCAGCAGCTTCGCCAGGCCCTACTATGGCTACACCTTC
>TRBV13|18|-|TRBJ2-1|-
CASSFLPAGHSALNEQFF
TGTGCCAGCAGCTTCCTCCCAGCGGGACATTCCGCCCTCAATGAGCAGTTCTTC
>TRBV19|15|-|TRBJ1-6|few
CASSGSSRYNSPLHF
TGTGCCAGTAGTGGGTCGAGCCGCTATAATTCACCCCTCCACTTT
>TRBV9|14|TRBD2|TRBJ2-7|-
CASSPSGGNYEQYF
TGTGCCAGCAGCCCTAGCGGGGGGAATTACGAGCAGTACTTC
>TRBV28|14|-|TRBJ1-2|once
CASSGAPHNYGYTF
TGTGCCAGCAGTGGGGCCCCTCATAACTATGGCTACACCTTC
>TRBV6-4|13|-|TRBJ2-1|-
CASSERMWDEQFF
TGTGCCAGCAGTGAGCGGATGTGGGACGAGCAGTTCTTC
>TRBV19|14|TRBD2|TRBJ2-7|-
CASASGGSSYEQYF
TGTGCCAGTGCTAGCGGGGGGAGCTCCTACGAGCAGTACTTC
>TRBV7-2|12|-|TRBJ1-2|-
CASSLQVYGYTF
TGTGCCAGCAGCCTTCAAGTCTATGGCTACACCTTC
>TRBV10-3|15|-|TRBJ2-2|-
CAISGSRTNTGELFF
TGTGCCATCAGTGGATCCAGGACGAACACCGGGGAGCTGTTTTTT
>TRBV6-5|13|TRBD2|TRBJ2-7|-
CASTTSGLYEQYF
TGTGCCAGCACAACTAGCGGCCTCTACGAGCAGTACTTC
>TRBV7-9|15|TRBD1|TRBJ2-7|-
CASSLPTGGPYEQYF
TGTGCCAGCAGCTTACCCACAGGGGGTCCCTACGAGCAGTACTTC
>TRBV6-1|15|TRBD2|TRBJ2-3|-
CASQNGGSYTDTQYF
TGTGCCAGCCAAAACGGGGGGTCGTACACAGATACGCAGTATTTT
>TRBV4-1|17|-|TRBJ2-5|-
CASSQLDLGFSRETQYF
TGCGCCAGCAGCCAATTGGACCTCGGGTTTTCTAGAGAGACCCAGTACTTC
>TRBV5-1|14|TRBD1|TRBJ2-7|-
CASSLGRDSYEQYF
TGCGCCAGCAGCTTGGGTCGGGACAGCTACGAGCAGTACTTC
>TRBV19|11|-|TRBJ1-1|-
CGAGMRTEAFF
TGTGGCGCGGGGATGCGGACTGAAGCTTTCTTT
>TRBV7-3|16|-|TRBJ1-3|-
CASSLGPQGAGNTIYF
TGTGCCAGCAGCTTAGGGCCCCAAGGAGCTGGAAACACCATATATTTT
>TRBV19|17|TRBD1|TRBJ2-1|-
CASSSTGTGGRDNEQFF
TGTGCCAGTAGTTCAACCGGGACAGGGGGCCGGGACAATGAGCAGTTCTTC
>TRBV18|15|-|TRBJ1-2|-
CASSSERAMNYGYTF
TGTGCCAGCTCATCCGAAAGGGCGATGAACTATGGCTACACCTTC
>TRBV6-6|12|-|TRBJ1-4|-
CASSAAGEKLFF
TGTGCCAGCAGTGCGGCGGGGGAAAAACTGTTTTTT
>TRBV16|12|-|TRBJ2-1|-
CASSRWGDEQFF
TGTGCCAGCAGCCGATGGGGGGATGAGCAGTTCTTC
>TRBV25-1|16|TRBD1|TRBJ1-2|-
CASSPRTGGANYGYTF
TGTGCCAGCAGTCCCCGGACAGGGGGCGCAAACTATGGCTACACCTTC